This entry lists 21 T cell receptor beta chains sequenced from one sample in a study of vaccination and CD4 T cells after COVID-19. Documented treatment: roughly 10-day PBMC culture with coronavirus spike peptide pools or control peptides (ViraFEST assay). The antigens these receptors bind are not known. With the Oncomine TCR Beta short-read assay, DNA from cultured CD4+ T cells was sequenced. TCRdb recomputed calls from the PCR reads with MiXCR, one row per CDR3 protein. The repertoire holds roughly 8,900 distinct CDR3 sequences, with around a third as singletons. Sequencing was carried out using cultured CD4+ T cells from blood. Receptor source: a human donor with COVID-19.

The chain links TRBV5-1 to TRBJ1-1; 8 bases map to TRBD1. There are 13 residues in the CDR3. V gave up 3 bases and J gave up 5 bases; unmatched junction bases: 3. Germline V gene lookup returns CDR1 SGHRS and CDR2 YFSETQ. The CDR3 sequence: CASSSTGGTEAFF. In DNA, the CDR3 is TGCGCCAGCAGCTCTACAGGGGGGACTGAAGCTTTCTTT.

The chain carries TRBV5-1 and TRBJ1-1, with 9 positions matching TRBD1. This CDR3 is 12 amino acids long. V lost 5 bases, J lost 8 bases, and 4 bases stayed unmatched. Germline lookup yields CDR1 SGHRS and CDR2 YFSETQ. CDR3 loop: CASRDGTGEAFF. The CDR3 DNA is TGCGCCAGCAGAGACGGGACAGGGGAAGCTTTCTTT.

V is TRBV9 and J is TRBJ2-5; TRBD2 agrees at 8 bases. Trimming took 0 bases from V and 5 from J; bases not matched to a gene: 6. CDR1 is SGDLS and CDR2 is YYNGEE in the germline V gene. The CDR3 covers 15 residues. CDR3 sequence (DNA): TGTGCCAGCAGCGTAGACGGGGGGGCCGTTGAGACCCAGTACTTC. This codes for CASSVDGGAVETQYF.

This clonotype turned up a few times. The chain joins TRBV25-1 to TRBJ2-7; 9 bases map to TRBD1. This CDR3 is 16 amino acids long. V lost 4 bases to trimming and J lost 7 bases; unmatched junction nucleotides: 14. The germline V gene has CDR1 MGHDK and CDR2 SYGVNS. The CDR3 DNA reads TGTGCCAGCAGTGGAATCTCGACAGGGGGATCGTGGGAGCAGTACTTC. This gives the protein CASSGISTGGSWEQYF.

This rearrangement joins TRBV7-9 to TRBJ2-2, with D perhaps TRBD1 (5 bases). Trimming removed 5 bases at V and 1 base at J, with 8 bases between. The CDR3 is 14 amino acids. CDR1 is SEHNR, CDR2 FQNEAQ, per germline (reference sequence). The CDR3 nucleotides read TGTGCCAGCAGCGCCCAGGGGAACACCGGGGAGCTGTTTTTT. Its protein product is CASSAQGNTGELFF.

Only a few counts were recorded for this clonotype. The genes are TRBV6-1 and TRBJ2-1; 13 bases fit TRBD2. The length of the CDR3 is 15 residues. The germline CDR1 and CDR2 sequences are MNHNS and SASEGT. V shed 4 bases, J shed 9 bases, and the junction held 6 bases outside the gene matches. CDR3 residues: CASSGRLAGGVEQFF. The CDR3 nucleotides read TGTGCCAGCAGTGGCAGACTAGCGGGGGGAGTTGAGCAGTTCTTC.

This clonotype showed up just a few times. The J gene is TRBJ2-3, the V gene TRBV7-8, with D hard to call. CDR1 SGHVS and CDR2 FQNEAQ come from the germline V gene. V was cut by 4 bases and J by 0 bases, with 11 bases left in between. CDR3 length: 15 residues. This CDR3 reads CASSSVRSSTDTQYF. The CDR3 DNA sequence: TGTGCCAGCAGCTCCGTCCGCAGTAGCACAGATACGCAGTATTTT.

V and J are TRBV19 and TRBJ2-7, with 12 bases fitting TRBD2. V shed 4 bases and J 2 bases; nucleotides not matched to a gene: 6. The germline V gene encodes CDR1 LNHDA and CDR2 SQIVND (reference sequence). The CDR3 totals 16 residues. CDR3 sequence (DNA): TGTGCCAGTAGTAATCGCGCTAGCGGGGGGGCCTACGAGCAGTACTTC. This gives the protein CASSNRASGGAYEQYF.

This clonotype was recorded a few times. The chain links TRBV7-2 to TRBJ1-5, with D maybe TRBD1 (5 bases). The V end lost 1 base, the J end lost 5 bases, and 9 bases lay between the germline ends. This CDR3 has 14 residues. Germline CDR1 and CDR2: SGHTA and FQGNSA. The CDR3 DNA sequence: TGTGCCAGCAGCTTAGGCAGGGAGGATCAGCCCCAGCATTTT. It yields the protein CASSLGREDQPQHF.

The gene calls are TRBV20-1 and TRBJ2-1; 8 bases are a match to TRBD2. Germline V gene lookup returns CDR1 DFQATT and CDR2 SNEGSKA (reference sequence). The CDR3 length is 16 residues. V trimming: 3 bases; J trimming: 0 bases; junction bases outside the gene matches: 7. Written as DNA, the CDR3 is TGCAGTGCTAGTCCGATGAGCGGGGGCTCCTACAATGAGCAGTTCTTC. Amino acids: CSASPMSGGSYNEQFF.

This clonotype occurred a few times. The genes are TRBV12-3 or TRBV12-4 and TRBJ1-2; a weak D match, TRBD1 (6 bases). Trimming took 6 bases from V and 8 from J, leaving 13 bases between them. The CDR3 is 12 residues long. The CDR3 sequence: CASRAGQYGYTF. Here the CDR3 DNA reads TGTGCCAGCAGGGCGGGACAATACGGCTACACCTTC.

The chain is built from TRBV7-2 and TRBJ1-2; D may be TRBD1 (5 bases). Germline loops: CDR1 SGHTA, CDR2 FQGNSA. Trimming took 0 bases from V and 1 from J, leaving 9 bases between them. CDR3 length equals 15 residues. CDR3 coding DNA: TGTGCCAGCAGCTTAGCAGGCAGGGATAACTATGGCTACACCTTC. As protein: CASSLAGRDNYGYTF.

DNA of the CDR3: TGTGCCAGCAGTACCGGGACAGGGTTGGGTGCTGATGATTCACCCCTCCACTTT. This codes for CASSTGTGLGADDSPLHF. The V call is TRBV2, the J call TRBJ1-6; 9 bases align to TRBD1. V trimming: 5 bases; J trimming: 8 bases; junction bases outside the gene matches: 16. The CDR3 spans 18 residues. The germline CDR1 and CDR2 sequences are SNHLY and FYNNEI.

The table lists this clonotype with a few counts. The rearrangement joins TRBV27 to TRBJ2-7; possible D gene TRBD1, 5 bases. This CDR3 region has 19 residues. Trimming shortened V by 1 base and J by 0 bases, and 22 bases separated the two germline ends. Germline loops: CDR1 MNHEY, CDR2 SMNVEV (reference sequence). This CDR3 reads CASSLYPISTAITSYEQYF. CDR3 sequence (DNA): TGTGCCAGCAGTTTATACCCCATTTCGACAGCCATCACCTCCTACGAGCAGTACTTC.

The V call is TRBV6-1, the J call TRBJ2-5; maybe TRBD1 (6 bases). The germline V and J ends were trimmed by 1 base and 3 bases, with 12 bases remaining between them. CDR3 length: 15 amino acids. From germline, CDR1 is MNHNS and CDR2 SASEGT. CDR3 bases: TGTGCCAGCAGTGAAGGTTCGACAGGAAAAGAGACCCAGTACTTC. Translation gives CASSEGSTGKETQYF.

The chain has TRBV19 and TRBJ2-3, with D perhaps given as TRBD1 or TRBD2 (5 bases each). The CDR3 sequence is 16 residues long. V was clipped by 4 bases and J by 0 bases, with 14 bases between them. The germline gives CDR1 LNHDA, CDR2 SQIVND (reference sequence). This CDR3 reads CASSTVDRLSTDTQYF. The CDR3 DNA reads TGTGCCAGTAGTACCGTCGACAGACTAAGCACAGATACGCAGTATTTT.

The chain recombines TRBV11-3 with TRBJ2-1; TRBD2 aligns across 8 bases. The CDR3 runs 18 residues. Trimming cost V 5 bases and J 4 bases; bases outside gene matches: 16. The germline CDR1 and CDR2 sequences are SGHNT and YENEEA. This CDR3 is CASSPKGVRGGRYNEQFF. In DNA form, the CDR3 reads TGTGCCAGCAGCCCGAAGGGCGTACGGGGGGGAAGATACAATGAGCAGTTCTTC. Looking up the rest from reference TRBV11-3 and TRBJ2-1 gives the full variable domain: EAGVVQSPRYKIIEKKQPVAFWCNPISGHNTLYWYLQNLGQGPELLIRYENEEAVDDSQLPKDRFSAERLKGVDSTLKIQPAELGDSAVYLCASSPKGVRGGRYNEQFFGPGTRLTVL.

The chain recombines TRBV29-1 with TRBJ1-5; D perhaps matches TRBD1 (5 bases). The CDR3 consists of 13 residues. Per germline, CDR1 SQVTM and CDR2 ANQGSEA. The V gene lost 2 bases and the J gene lost 6 bases, with 11 bases spanning the gap. The CDR3 protein is CSVEKARGQPQHF. CDR3 DNA sequence: TGCAGCGTTGAAAAGGCTAGGGGTCAGCCCCAGCATTTT.

This clonotype came up a few times. Here the CDR3 reads CASSLAGGSVDTQYF. The CDR3 DNA sequence: TGTGCCAGCAGCTTAGCGGGGGGGAGTGTGGATACGCAGTATTTT. V gene TRBV7-3 combines with J gene TRBJ2-3; 9 bases fit TRBD2. Germline-derived CDR1 and CDR2 are SGHTA and FQGTGA. The CDR3 loop spans 15 amino acids. The V gene end was trimmed by 2 bases and the J gene end by 6 bases; junction bases not matched to a gene: 6.

V gene TRBV6-5 combines with J gene TRBJ1-2, with D unclear. Germline-derived CDR1 and CDR2 are MNHEY and SVGAGI. Trimming left V 1 base short and J 6 bases short, with 12 bases between. The length of the CDR3 is 14 residues. The CDR3 is CASSYFDEGDGYTF. The CDR3 region has the DNA TGTGCCAGCAGTTACTTCGACGAAGGAGATGGCTACACCTTC.

The chain employs TRBV20-1 and TRBJ2-2; D not certain. Germline values: CDR1 DFQATT, CDR2 SNEGSKA (reference sequence). The length of the CDR3 is 12 residues. In nucleotides, the CDR3 is TGCAGCGGGTCCCCCAACACCGGGGAGCTGTTTTTT. Protein: CSGSPNTGELFF.